These 24 T cell receptor beta chains were sequenced from one sample in a study of cytomegalovirus exposure and HLA in healthy donors. It was with 60 Vbeta and 13 Jbeta primers that the PCR ran. Some clones are missing from TCRdb's copy, which holds only in-frame ones; the method was immunoSEQ multiplex PCR. The sample yields 120,000 to 150,000 clones, 73% seen once. The specimen was PBMCs. These receptors originate from a human donor in good health.

This rearrangement joins TRBV2 to TRBJ1-1, with TRBD1 as a possible D gene (6 bases). V was cut by 8 bases and J by 5 bases, with 18 bases left in between. The germline V gene encodes CDR1 SNHLY and CDR2 FYNNEI. The CDR3 contains 14 residues. The CDR3 reads CASRTDSFWTEAFF. CDR3 coding DNA: TGTGCCAGCCGAACGGACAGTTTTTGGACTGAAGCTTTCTTT.

Only a few counts were recorded for this clone. This chain joins TRBV5-1 and TRBJ1-2; 8 bases align to TRBD1. J was trimmed by 5 bases and V by 3 bases; bases with no gene match: 9. Germline V gene data show CDR1 as SGHRS and CDR2 as YFSETQ. This CDR3 comprises 15 residues. The CDR3 sequence is CASSSGGSSIYGYTF. Written as DNA, the CDR3 is TGCGCCAGCAGCTCAGGGGGCTCATCTATATATGGCTACACCTTC.

The genes are TRBV10-1 and TRBJ1-1; D not certain. V was cut by 2 bases and J by 5 bases, with 9 bases left in between. CDR1 WNHNN and CDR2 SYGVQD come from the germline V gene (reference sequence). This CDR3 has 13 amino acids. The CDR3: CASSEGRWTEAFF. The CDR3 DNA reads TGCGCCAGCAGTGAGGGGAGGTGGACTGAAGCTTTCTTT.

This clone was seen only a few times. The chain combines TRBV9 with TRBJ2-7; 10 bases agree with TRBD1. The germline V gene has CDR1 SGDLS and CDR2 YYNGEE. Unmatched junction bases numbered 7, after V lost 1 base and J lost 6 bases. The CDR3 runs 15 residues. The DNA for the CDR3 is TGTGCCAGCAGCGTATTTGGGACAGGGGACATCGAGCAGTACTTC. Protein sequence: CASSVFGTGDIEQYF. Using reference TRBV9 and TRBJ2-7 for the parts outside the CDR3, the full variable domain is DSGVTQTPKHLITATGQRVTLRCSPRSGDLSVYWYQQSLDQGLQFLIQYYNGEERAKGNILERFSAQQFPDLHSELNLSSLELGDSALYFCASSVFGTGDIEQYFGPGTRLTVT.

This clone is a singleton in its sample. V is TRBV27 and J is TRBJ1-1, with TRBD1 identical over 8 bases. The CDR3 runs to 14 residues. From germline, CDR1 is MNHEY and CDR2 SMNVEV (reference sequence). Germline trimming cut 6 bases from V and 5 bases from J; bases unmatched to any gene: 8. The CDR3 region is CASSARGLDTEAFF. CDR3 nucleotide sequence: TGTGCCAGCAGCGCCAGGGGGCTTGATACTGAAGCTTTCTTT.

The genes are TRBV6-1 and TRBJ2-7; 7 bases map to TRBD2. Germline V gene lookup returns CDR1 MNHNS and CDR2 SASEGT. The CDR3 has 13 residues. Losses at the gene ends were 6 bases for V and 4 bases for J; bases not matched to a gene: 6. In DNA, the CDR3 is TGTGCCAGCAGACCCGTGGGGGGGTACGAGCAGTACTTC. This sequence encodes CASRPVGGYEQYF.

The rearrangement links TRBV19 to TRBJ1-2; D gene unclear. The CDR3 totals 16 residues. Per the germline V gene, CDR1 is LNHDA and CDR2 is SQIVND (reference sequence). V lost 3 bases, J lost 3 bases, and 17 bases lay in between. The DNA for the CDR3 is TGTGCCAGTAGTATCTCAGACGGGGAGAGGGACTATGGCTACACCTTC. Its translation: CASSISDGERDYGYTF.

The chain couples TRBV11-2 to TRBJ2-7; 9 nucleotides match TRBD2. Germline CDR1 is SGHAT and CDR2 is FQNNGV. This CDR3 spans 16 amino acids. V shed 6 bases, J shed 3 bases, and the junction held 12 bases outside the gene matches. CDR3 nucleotides: TGTGCCAGCAGTCCAAGAACGACTAGCGGAGTCTACGAGCAGTACTTC. It encodes CASSPRTTSGVYEQYF.

The CDR3 loop reads CAWESSTDTQYF. As DNA, the CDR3 is TGTGCCTGGGAGTCGTCCACAGATACGCAGTATTTT. The rearrangement uses TRBV30 and TRBJ2-3; no definite D call. V dropped 5 bases and J dropped 2 bases, with 8 bases sitting between them. Germline lookup yields CDR1 GTSNPN and CDR2 SVGIG (reference sequence). The CDR3 loop spans 12 amino acids.

DNA of the CDR3: TGTGCCAGCAGCTTGGTTGGCAGACTCGAGACCCAGTACTTC. This gives the protein CASSLVGRLETQYF. This rearrangement joins TRBV5-4 to TRBJ2-5; D gene uncertain. The CDR3 extends over 14 amino acids. CDR1 and CDR2 (germline): SGHNT, YYREEE (reference sequence). V lost 0 bases and J lost 5, with 11 bases in between.

The chain uses TRBV28 and TRBJ2-7; 9 bases map to TRBD1. J lost 6 bases, V lost 7 bases, and 4 bases had no gene match. The CDR3 consists of 12 residues. Germline CDR1 is MDHEN and CDR2 is SYDVKM. CDR3 bases: TGTGCCAGCACGGACAGGGGTGCCGAGCAGTACTTC. Protein: CASTDRGAEQYF.

This clone turned up a few times. The chain carries TRBV15 and TRBJ2-7; 11 bases line up with TRBD2. CDR1 and CDR2 (germline): LNHNV, YYDKDF (reference sequence). Trimming at V came to 5 bases and at J to 3 bases, leaving 21 bases not matched to a gene. This CDR3 comprises 20 residues. As DNA, the CDR3 is TGTGCCACCAGCCAAGAGCTACTGGGACTAGCGGCCGAGGTCTACTACGAGCAGTACTTC. Its translation is CATSQELLGLAAEVYYEQYF.

This chain links TRBV2 with TRBJ2-5; 8 bases map to TRBD2. Germline CDR1 SNHLY, CDR2 FYNNEI. The J segment lost 0 bases and the V segment lost 7 bases, leaving 7 bases of the junction unmatched. The CDR3 sequence is 15 residues long. The CDR3 region has the DNA TGTGCCAGCACACGGACTAGCAGATACCAAGAGACCCAGTACTTC. This gives the protein CASTRTSRYQETQYF.

This rearrangement joins TRBV30 to TRBJ2-5; maybe TRBD2 (5 bases). The germline V and J ends were trimmed by 2 bases and 2 bases, with 6 bases remaining between them. Germline lookup yields CDR1 GTSNPN and CDR2 SVGIG (reference sequence). This CDR3 is 12 amino acids long. The chain's CDR3 is CAWSSGQETQYF. The CDR3 DNA sequence: TGTGCCTGGAGTTCGGGGCAAGAGACCCAGTACTTC.

The V and J genes are TRBV25-1 and TRBJ1-6, with 7 bases fitting TRBD1. J gave up 8 bases and V 7 bases, and 8 bases lay outside the gene matches. Per germline, CDR1 MGHDK and CDR2 SYGVNS. The CDR3 runs to 14 residues. CDR3 nucleotide sequence: TGTGCCAGCACCACCGGGACAGCATATTCACCCCTCCACTTT. It codes for CASTTGTAYSPLHF.

V and J are TRBV28 and TRBJ1-2; TRBD1 might be the D (6 bases). The V end was cut by 1 base, the J end by 7 bases, with 10 bases between. The germline V gene encodes CDR1 MDHEN and CDR2 SYDVKM. The CDR3 is made up of 13 amino acids. CDR3 DNA sequence: TGTGCCAGCAGTTTATCGGACAGACCTGGCTACACCTTC. It encodes CASSLSDRPGYTF.

This clone was recorded only once. The V and J genes are TRBV1 and TRBJ1-5; TRBD1, the table's D call, lacks a check against the DNA. TRBV1 is flagged as a pseudogene. CDR3 size: 18 residues. CDR3 nucleotides: TGCACCAGCAGCCAAGATGAGCCAGGGGGCGTCAGCAATCAGCCCCAGCATTTT. Its protein is CTSSQDEPGGVSNQPQHF.

This chain connects TRBV7-3 to TRBJ1-1, with 7 bases fitting TRBD1. The CDR3 loop spans 14 amino acids. V lost 4 bases, J lost 2 bases, and 4 bases stayed unmatched. The germline V gene encodes CDR1 SGHTA and CDR2 FQGTGA. In DNA form, the CDR3 reads TGTGCCAGCAGCTGGACAGGTCCAAACACTGAAGCTTTCTTT. It is translated as CASSWTGPNTEAFF.

The chain has TRBV6-4 and TRBJ2-3, with 10 bases lining up with TRBD1. Germline lookup yields CDR1 MRHNA and CDR2 SNTAGT. CDR3 length: 14 amino acids. Unmatched junction bases numbered 1, after V lost 3 bases and J lost 4 bases. CDR3 nucleotide sequence: TGTGCCAGCAGTGAAGGGACAGGGGCAGATACGCAGTATTTT. It codes for CASSEGTGADTQYF.

The chain joins TRBV12-5 to TRBJ1-1, with 8 bases fitting TRBD1. Germline values: CDR1 LGHNT, CDR2 FRNRAP. There are 17 residues in the CDR3. V dropped 0 bases and J dropped 6; count of bases not matched to a gene: 12. CDR3: CASGLVLQDRVGSEAFF. CDR3 in DNA: TGTGCTAGTGGTTTGGTACTCCAGGACAGGGTGGGATCTGAAGCTTTCTTT.

This clone was seen a few times. V gene TRBV10-3 combines with J gene TRBJ1-5; weak D call: TRBD1 (6 bases). V lost 2 bases and J lost 2, with 10 bases in between. Germline CDR1 ENHRY, CDR2 SYGVKD. This CDR3 contains 15 residues. The CDR3 region has the DNA TGTGCCATCAGTGAGCCGGGGGGCGGCAATCAGCCCCAGCATTTT. Protein product: CAISEPGGGNQPQHF.

The chain couples TRBV7-3 to TRBJ2-2; TRBD1 matches at 7 bases. V dropped 5 bases and J dropped 7; count of bases not matched to a gene: 7. Germline values: CDR1 SGHTA, CDR2 FQGTGA. The CDR3 sequence is 14 residues long. The chain's CDR3 is CASSQDRAGGELFF. CDR3 sequence (DNA): TGTGCCAGCAGCCAAGACAGGGCGGGCGGGGAGCTGTTTTTT. The full variable domain, with the rest looked up from reference TRBV7-3 and TRBJ2-2, is GAGVSQTPSNKVTEKGKYVELRCDPISGHTALYWYRQSLGQGPEFLIYFQGTGAADDSGLPNDRFFAVRPEGSVSTLKIQRTERGDSAVYLCASSQDRAGGELFFGEGSRLTVL.

V usage is TRBV27 and J usage is TRBJ2-7, with 10 positions matching TRBD1. Per the germline V gene, CDR1 is MNHEY and CDR2 is SMNVEV (reference sequence). This CDR3 is 16 amino acids long. The ends lost 5 bases at V and 2 bases at J; junction bases unmatched: 9. DNA of the CDR3: TGTGCCAGCAGTCCACCCGGGACAGGGGAACCCTACGAGCAGTACTTC. Translated, it gives CASSPPGTGEPYEQYF.

V usage is TRBV7-2 and J usage is TRBJ2-7, with 13 bases matching TRBD2. With V trimmed by 5 bases and J by 2 bases, 3 bases remained unmatched. This CDR3 region has 15 residues. Germline CDR1 SGHTA, CDR2 FQGNSA. The CDR3 region is CASSLTSGRPYEQYF. Written as DNA, the CDR3 is TGTGCCAGCAGCCTGACTAGCGGGAGGCCCTACGAGCAGTACTTC.